Each of the 9 T cell receptor beta chains below was sequenced from the same sample in a study of cytomegalovirus exposure and HLA in healthy donors. The PCR ran on 60 Vbeta and 13 Jbeta primers. Data came from immunoSEQ multiplex PCR; TCRdb stores just in-frame clones and leaves some out. The sample records a few hundred thousand clones, over 65% being singletons. Sequenced sample: PBMCs. These receptor sequences come from a woman aged 25 to 39 in good health and CMV-seronegative.

This clone was counted a few times. This sequence joins TRBV6-5 and TRBJ2-3; D unclear. V was clipped by 7 bases and J by 1 base, with 9 bases between them. Germline V gives CDR1 MNHEY, CDR2 SVGAGI. This CDR3 is built from 13 residues. The CDR3 DNA follows: TGTGCCAGCAAAGAGATGGGCACAGATACGCAGTATTTT. Protein: CASKEMGTDTQYF.

The chain employs TRBV10-3 and TRBJ2-3; no clear D gene. The CDR3 runs 13 residues. Trimming left V 8 bases short and J 1 base short, with 10 bases between. Per the germline V gene, CDR1 is ENHRY and CDR2 is SYGVKD. For the CDR3, the DNA is TGTGCCATCCTCAGCGACGGCACAGATACGCAGTATTTT. As protein: CAILSDGTDTQYF.

This chain connects TRBV4-2 to TRBJ2-7; tentative D call: TRBD1 (6 bases). Looked up from germline, CDR1 is LGHNA and CDR2 is YNFKEQ. Deletions cut 0 bases from V and 2 bases from J, with 26 bases between. This CDR3 contains 20 residues. CDR3: CASSQDTSGGGAALTYEQYF. The CDR3 DNA sequence: TGTGCCAGCAGCCAAGATACCTCCGGTGGGGGCGCGGCGCTGACCTACGAGCAGTACTTC.

This chain joins TRBV29-1 and TRBJ1-1; D perhaps matches TRBD1 (5 bases). V lost 7 bases, J lost 4 bases, and 10 bases lay in between. Germline-derived CDR1 and CDR2 are SQVTM and ANQGSEA. This CDR3 region has 11 residues. The CDR3 DNA reads as TGCAGCGCAGGGCAGGGCACTGAAGCTTTCTTT. Translation gives CSAGQGTEAFF. The full variable domain, in which reference TRBV29-1 and TRBJ1-1 provide the parts outside the CDR3, is SAVISQKPSRDICQRGTSLTIQCQVDSQVTMMFWYRQQPGQSLTLIATANQGSEATYESGFVIDKFPISRPNLTFSTLTVSNMSPEDSSIYLCSAGQGTEAFFGQGTRLTVV.

The V and J genes are TRBV27 and TRBJ1-1; 8 bases agree with TRBD1. The germline CDR1 and CDR2 sequences are MNHEY and SMNVEV (reference sequence). V lost 4 bases, J lost 10 bases, and 8 bases stayed unmatched. The CDR3 is 13 amino acids. Here the CDR3 reads CASSSGQGWGAFF. The DNA for the CDR3 is TGTGCCAGCAGTTCTGGACAGGGCTGGGGAGCTTTCTTT.

V usage is TRBV7-8 and J usage is TRBJ1-2, with 7 bases fitting TRBD1. V lost 4 bases to trimming and J lost 3 bases; unmatched junction nucleotides: 5. This CDR3 contains 14 residues. The V gene's germline CDR1 is SGHVS and CDR2 FQNEAQ. As DNA, the CDR3 is TGTGCCAGCAGCTGGGCAGGGGGTGACTATGGCTACACCTTC. Residues: CASSWAGGDYGYTF.

The rearrangement links TRBV2 to TRBJ1-2; D uncertain. The V gene lost 7 bases and the J gene lost 1 base, with 13 bases spanning the gap. In germline, CDR1 is SNHLY, CDR2 FYNNEI. The CDR3 has 14 amino acids. This CDR3 is CASNLQAINYGYTF. CDR3 bases: TGTGCCAGCAACCTCCAGGCGATTAACTATGGCTACACCTTC.

V and J are TRBV9 and TRBJ2-1, with a possible D match to TRBD1 (6 bases). V lost 6 bases, J lost 8 bases, and 21 bases lay in between. The CDR3 is made up of 15 amino acids. Germline V gene lookup returns CDR1 SGDLS and CDR2 YYNGEE. CDR3: CASTLGWGLSDEQFF. CDR3 DNA sequence: TGTGCCAGCACCCTTGGGTGGGGGCTTTCCGATGAGCAGTTCTTC.

The chain carries TRBV7-9 and TRBJ1-2; D might be TRBD1 (6 bases). Trimming left V 4 bases short and J 3 bases short, with 12 bases between. The CDR3 contains 14 residues. Looked up from germline, CDR1 is SEHNR and CDR2 is FQNEAQ (reference sequence). The CDR3 region has the DNA TGTGCCAGCAGCTCCGCAGGGGCTTACTATGGCTACACCTTC. It specifies CASSSAGAYYGYTF.